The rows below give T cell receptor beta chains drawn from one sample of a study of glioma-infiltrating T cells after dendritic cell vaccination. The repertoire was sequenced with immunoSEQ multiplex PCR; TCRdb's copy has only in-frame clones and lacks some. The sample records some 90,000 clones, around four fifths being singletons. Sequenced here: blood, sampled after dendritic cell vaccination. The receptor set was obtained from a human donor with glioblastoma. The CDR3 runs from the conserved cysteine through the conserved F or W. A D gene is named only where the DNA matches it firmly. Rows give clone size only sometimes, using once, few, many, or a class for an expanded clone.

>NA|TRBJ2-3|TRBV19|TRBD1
TGTGCCAGTTCGGACAGGGTCACAGATACGCAGTATTTT
CASSDRVTDTQYF
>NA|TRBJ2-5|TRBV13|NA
TGTGCCAGCAGTGTGAGAGGGTTAGAGGTAGAGACCCAGTACTTC
CASSVRGLEVETQYF
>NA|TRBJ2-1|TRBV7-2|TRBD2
TGTGCCAGCAGCTCTGAAGCGGGAGCAAGGAATGAGCAGTTCTTC
CASSSEAGARNEQFF
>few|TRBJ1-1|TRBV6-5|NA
TGTGCCAGCAGTTACGGACTAAGGTATGAAGCTTTCTTT
CASSYGLRYEAFF
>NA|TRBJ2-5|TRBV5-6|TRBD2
TGTGCCAGCAGCTTGGCCGGCGGGAGTCGTCAAGAGACCCAGTACTTC
CASSLAGGSRQETQYF
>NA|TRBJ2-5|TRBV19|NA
TGTGCCAGTAGTACAGGCCCCCCAAAAGGGACCCAGTACTTC
CASSTGPPKGTQYF
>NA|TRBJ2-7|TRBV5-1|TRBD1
TGCGCCAGCAGCTTAGGCCAGGACAGGGGGCGCGACGAGCAGTACTTC
CASSLGQDRGRDEQYF
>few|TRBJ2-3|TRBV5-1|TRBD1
TGCGCCAGCAGCTTGGGGACAGGACCAGATACGCAGTATTTT
CASSLGTGPDTQYF
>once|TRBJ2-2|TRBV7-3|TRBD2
TGTGCCAGCAGCAGCGGACTAGGCAACACCGGGGAGCTGTTTTTT
CASSSGLGNTGELFF
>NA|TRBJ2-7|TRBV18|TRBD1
TGTGCCAGCTCAAGATCCCGGGACAGCTACGAGCAGTACTTC
CASSRSRDSYEQYF
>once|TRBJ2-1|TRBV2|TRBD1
TGTGCCAGCAGACCCCGGGACAGATCCTACAATGAGCAGTTCTTC
CASRPRDRSYNEQFF
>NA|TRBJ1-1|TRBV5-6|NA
TGTGCCAGCAGCGGCTACGCAGGGGAGGGGGACACTGAAGCTTTCTTT
CASSGYAGEGDTEAFF
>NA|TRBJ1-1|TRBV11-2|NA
TGTGCCAGTATGGGGAGGAGGAACACTGAAGCTTTCTTT
CASMGRRNTEAFF
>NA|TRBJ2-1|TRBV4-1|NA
TGCGCCAGCAGCCAGCCGACAGGGAGGAATGAGCAGTTCTTC
CASSQPTGRNEQFF
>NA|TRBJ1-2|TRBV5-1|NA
TGCGCCAGCAGCTTGCTTCAGGAAGAGGGAGCTCACTATGGCTACACCTTC
CASSLLQEEGAHYGYTF
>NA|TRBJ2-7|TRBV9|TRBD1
TGTGCCAGCAGCGTTAAACAGGGGGCCCCCTCCTACGAGCAGTACTTC
CASSVKQGAPSYEQYF
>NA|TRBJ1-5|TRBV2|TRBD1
TGTGCCAGCAGCAACAGGGGCAACCCCAATCAGCCCCAGCATTTT
CASSNRGNPNQPQHF
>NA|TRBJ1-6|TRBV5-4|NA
TGTGCCAGCAGCCTCCAGGGGATCAGCAATTCACCCCTCCACTTT
CASSLQGISNSPLHF
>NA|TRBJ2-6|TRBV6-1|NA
TGTGCCAGCAGGCAGGGGGGGGCCAACGTCCTGACTTTC
CASRQGGANVLTF
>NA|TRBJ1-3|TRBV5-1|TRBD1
TGCGCCAGCAGCTTGAGCGCACAGGGGAGTGGAACTGGAAACACCATATATTTT
CASSLSAQGSGTGNTIYF
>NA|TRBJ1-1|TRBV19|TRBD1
TGTGCCAGTGGCCGGGGACAGAGGAACACTGAAGCTTTCTTT
CASGRGQRNTEAFF
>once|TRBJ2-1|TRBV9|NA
TGTGCCAGCAGCGTAGGGGACTCGGACAGGAACAATGAGCAGTTCTTC
CASSVGDSDRNNEQFF
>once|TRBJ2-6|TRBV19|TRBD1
TGTGCCAGTAGTTCCAGGGGGCAACGCTCTGGGGCCAACGTCCTGACTTTC
CASSSRGQRSGANVLTF